These 27 T cell receptor beta chains share one sample of origin, sequenced in a study of T cell repertoires in cytomegalovirus infection. TCRdb processed the reads anew with MiXCR; each CDR3 protein has one entry. Counted here are 630,000 or so distinct CDR3 sequences, roughly 26% occurring once; the ten biggest clones make up 7.5% to 9%. Sequencing was done on a sample of CD8+ T cells from PBMCs. All receptors derive from a human donor in good health (CMV status not recorded). Some clones in this sample may be carry-over from other donors' samples.

This clonotype was detected ten times or more. V gene TRBV7-9 combines with J gene TRBJ1-1, with D hard to call. The germline V gene encodes CDR1 SEHNR and CDR2 FQNEAQ (reference sequence). V lost 0 bases to trimming and J lost 5 bases, with 10 bases between them. The CDR3 spans 14 residues. The CDR3 is CASSLARVVTEAFF. CDR3 DNA sequence: TGTGCCAGCAGCTTAGCGAGGGTTGTGACTGAAGCTTTCTTT.

The V and J genes are TRBV20-1 and TRBJ2-1; TRBD1 is a possible D gene (5 bases). There are 14 residues in the CDR3. Germline V lookup: CDR1 DFQATT, CDR2 SNEGSKA (reference sequence). Trimming cost V 0 bases and J 1 base, with 7 bases left between them. The CDR3 DNA follows: TGCAGTGCTAGAGACAGGGAATCCTACAATGAGCAGTTCTTC. Its protein is CSARDRESYNEQFF.

This clonotype was observed a few times. The V gene is TRBV12-3 or TRBV12-4, the J gene TRBJ2-5; D is ambiguous. The V and J ends lost 4 bases and 5 bases respectively, with 14 bases between them. The length of the CDR3 is 14 residues. This chain's CDR3 is CASSSVEARETQYF. The CDR3 DNA reads as TGTGCCAGCAGTTCGGTTGAGGCTCGGGAGACCCAGTACTTC.

This clonotype was counted between two and nine times. The chain joins TRBV29-1 to TRBJ2-5; D unclear. CDR1 and CDR2 from the germline V gene are SQVTM and ANQGSEA. V was pared by 2 bases and J by 7 bases, with 8 bases between. The CDR3 spans 11 residues. This CDR3 reads CSVERRWTQYF. CDR3 in DNA: TGCAGCGTTGAACGGAGATGGACCCAGTACTTC.

This clonotype appeared a few times. V and J are TRBV6-2 or TRBV6-3 and TRBJ1-6; 9 bases are a match to TRBD1. The CDR3 length is 19 residues. CDR1 and CDR2 (germline): MNHEY, SVGEGT. V lost 6 bases and J lost 6; bases outside the gene matches: 18. The CDR3 sequence: CASSFTRDRDLFANSPLHF. In nucleotides, the CDR3 is TGTGCCAGCAGCTTTACCCGGGACAGGGACCTCTTCGCTAATTCACCCCTCCACTTT.

This clonotype was counted a few times. This chain connects TRBV18 to TRBJ1-1; D remains ambiguous. The CDR3 totals 14 residues. From germline, CDR1 is KGHSH and CDR2 LQKENI. The V end was cut by 0 bases, the J end by 3 bases, with 8 bases between. The CDR3 loop reads CASSPPAGYTEAFF. The CDR3 DNA reads TGTGCCAGCTCACCACCGGCGGGATACACTGAAGCTTTCTTT.

This clonotype was picked up many times. The V and J genes are TRBV7-8 and TRBJ2-7; D is perhaps TRBD2 (6 bases). The germline CDR1 and CDR2 sequences are SGHVS and FQNEAQ. This CDR3 region has 13 residues. V was cut by 6 bases and J by 1 base, with 10 bases left in between. The CDR3 sequence is CASSHGSSYEQYF. The CDR3 DNA is TGTGCCAGCAGTCACGGGAGTTCCTACGAGCAGTACTTC.

This clonotype was detected a few times. The V gene is TRBV28, the J gene TRBJ2-5; D may be TRBD2 (5 bases). V gave up 5 bases and J gave up 4 bases, with 11 bases separating them. The CDR3 loop spans 13 amino acids. In germline, CDR1 is MDHEN, CDR2 SYDVKM. CDR3 sequence (DNA): TGTGCCAGCAGTCTCGAGGGTTCAGAGACCCAGTACTTC. It translates to CASSLEGSETQYF. The full variable domain, its missing parts supplied by reference TRBV28 and TRBJ2-5, is DVKVTQSSRYLVKRTGEKVFLECVQDMDHENMFWYRQDPGLGLRLIYFSYDVKMKEKGDIPEGYSVSREKKERFSLILESASTNQTSMYLCASSLEGSETQYFGPGTRLLVL.

The DNA for the CDR3 is TGTGCCAGCAGCTTAGAACCGGCGGGGAGCTCTGGAAACACCATATATTTT. This gives the protein CASSLEPAGSSGNTIYF. The chain links TRBV7-6 to TRBJ1-3; D ambiguous. V dropped 1 base and J dropped 0 bases, with 13 bases sitting between them. This CDR3 comprises 17 residues. CDR1 and CDR2 from the germline V gene are SGHVS and FNYEAQ.

The sample holds a few counts of this clonotype. The gene calls are TRBV13 and TRBJ2-1, with D perhaps TRBD1 (6 bases). The V end was cut by 2 bases, the J end by 6 bases, with 11 bases between. The germline V gene encodes CDR1 PRHDT and CDR2 FYEKMQ (reference sequence). CDR3 length: 14 residues. The CDR3 here is CASSLNTGINEQFF. The CDR3 nucleotides are TGTGCCAGCAGCTTAAACACAGGGATCAATGAGCAGTTCTTC.

This clonotype was detected many times. The gene calls are TRBV7-2 and TRBJ2-5, with D hard to call. CDR1 and CDR2 from the germline V gene are SGHTA and FQGNSA. CDR3 length equals 17 residues. V was trimmed by 4 bases and J by 1 base, leaving 19 bases between them. The CDR3 bases are TGTGCCAGCAGCTCGACTTTAATTCGGACCCTCCAAGAGACCCAGTACTTC. Translated: CASSSTLIRTLQETQYF.

This clonotype was counted ten times or more. The J gene is TRBJ2-1, the V gene TRBV12-5; TRBD2 agrees at 12 bases. V was clipped by 7 bases and J by 7 bases; unmatched bases: 8. Germline lookup yields CDR1 LGHNT and CDR2 FRNRAP. This CDR3 has 15 amino acids. The CDR3 loop is CASVTLAGGMNEQFF. The CDR3, as DNA: TGTGCTAGTGTAACTCTAGCGGGGGGGATGAATGAGCAGTTCTTC.

This clonotype has a handful of counts. The chain has TRBV5-1 and TRBJ2-1; TRBD2 aligns across 7 bases. Germline V gene lookup returns CDR1 SGHRS and CDR2 YFSETQ. The CDR3 spans 14 residues. J was trimmed by 8 bases and V by 4 bases; bases with no gene match: 9. The chain's CDR3 is CASSERDRVDEQFF. The CDR3 bases are TGCGCCAGCAGCGAGCGGGACCGGGTAGATGAGCAGTTCTTC.

This chain uses TRBV23-1 with TRBJ2-1, with TRBD1 identical over 10 bases. TRBV23-1 qualifies as an ORF whose function is uncertain. This CDR3 has 16 residues. Trimming took 4 bases from V and 5 from J; bases not matched to a gene: 8. The CDR3 region is CASSPKPGTGDNEQFF. The CDR3 coding sequence is TGCGCCAGCAGTCCTAAACCCGGGACAGGGGACAATGAGCAGTTCTTC.

The chain employs TRBV6-2 or TRBV6-3 and TRBJ2-1; 8 bases are shared with TRBD1. The germline CDR1 and CDR2 sequences are MNHEY and SVGEGT. This CDR3 is built from 15 residues. Trimming at V came to 5 bases and at J to 2 bases, leaving 5 bases not matched to a gene. The CDR3: CASSRTGLPYNEQFF. The CDR3 coding sequence is TGTGCCAGCAGTCGGACAGGGTTACCCTACAATGAGCAGTTCTTC.

This clonotype appeared a few times. V is TRBV6-6 and J is TRBJ1-2, with unresolved D. V gave up 5 bases and J gave up 5 bases, with 12 bases separating them. Germline V gene data show CDR1 as MNHNY and CDR2 as SVGAGI (reference sequence). The CDR3 runs 13 residues. This chain's CDR3 is CASSQTRGYGYTF. As DNA, the CDR3 is TGTGCCAGCAGTCAGACTCGAGGATATGGCTACACCTTC.

The gene calls are TRBV20-1 and TRBJ2-7; no definite D call. This CDR3 region has 14 residues. Trimming left V 5 bases short and J 4 bases short, with 18 bases between. Germline CDR1 is DFQATT and CDR2 is SNEGSKA (reference sequence). This CDR3 is CSAYRTDTSYEQYF. CDR3 sequence (DNA): TGCAGTGCTTACCGGACGGATACCTCTTACGAGCAGTACTTC.

This clonotype has a handful of counts. This sequence joins TRBV3-1 and TRBJ1-5; D gene uncertain. Germline values: CDR1 LGHDT, CDR2 YNNKEL (reference sequence). CDR3 length: 12 residues. V was trimmed by 0 bases and J by 9 bases, leaving 6 bases between them. Here the CDR3 DNA reads TGTGCCAGCAGCCAAGAAGGCCGGCCCCAGCATTTT. Translation: CASSQEGRPQHF.

A note on this clonotype: One junction end disagrees with the germline gene, perhaps due to a read error. The chain links TRBV7-8 to TRBJ2-5; D is possibly TRBD2 (5 bases). The CDR3 runs to 15 residues. CDR1 is SGHVS, CDR2 FQNEAQ, per germline. The CDR3 sequence: CTSSLGGGLLETQYF. The CDR3, as DNA: TGTACCAGCAGCTTAGGAGGAGGTCTATTAGAGACCCAGTACTTC.

The rearrangement uses TRBV20-1 and TRBJ2-5; possibly TRBD2 for D (7 bases). CDR3 length equals 12 residues. Germline CDR1 is DFQATT and CDR2 is SNEGSKA (reference sequence). Trimming pared 3 bases from V and 5 bases from J, leaving 10 bases between. The chain's CDR3 is CSASGGRETQYF. The CDR3 DNA reads TGCAGTGCTAGCGGGGGGCGTGAGACCCAGTACTTC.

This rearrangement joins TRBV29-1 to TRBJ2-1; TRBD1 aligns across 11 bases. The CDR3 consists of 16 residues. Germline V gene data show CDR1 as SQVTM and CDR2 as ANQGSEA. J was trimmed by 8 bases and V by 4 bases; bases with no gene match: 13. This CDR3 is CSVGLWTGGALYEQFF. The CDR3 region has the DNA TGCAGCGTTGGCTTATGGACAGGGGGCGCTTTGTATGAGCAGTTCTTC.

This chain uses TRBV13 with TRBJ2-7; 7 bases match TRBD1. CDR1 is PRHDT, CDR2 FYEKMQ, per germline (reference sequence). V shed 4 bases, J shed 5 bases, and the junction held 8 bases outside the gene matches. The CDR3 is made up of 14 amino acids. The CDR3 sequence: CASSSTTGTHEQYF. The DNA of the CDR3 is TGTGCCAGCAGCTCGACGACAGGGACACACGAGCAGTACTTC. The full variable domain, its missing parts supplied by reference TRBV13 and TRBJ2-7, is AAGVIQSPRHLIKEKRETATLKCYPIPRHDTVYWYQQGPGQDPQFLISFYEKMQSDKGSIPDRFSAQQFSDYHSELNMSSLELGDSALYFCASSSTTGTHEQYFGPGTRLTVT.

In regard to this clonotype: With a much larger clone just one base away, this may be a read error. The V gene is TRBV4-1, the J gene TRBJ1-3, with D tentatively TRBD1 (6 bases). CDR3 length: 22 residues. Looked up from germline, CDR1 is MGHRA and CDR2 is YSYEKL. CDR3 sequence: CASSRDPATGDHRAVSGNTIYF. The CDR3 DNA reads TGTGCCAGCAGCCGAGACCCCGCGACAGGTGACCACCGAGCCGTCTCTGGAAACACCATATATTTT.

In this sample, this clonotype turned up a few times. The CDR3 DNA follows: TGTGCCAGCACTGGAAGGGAAGCTTTCTTT. It translates to CASTGREAFF. This chain joins TRBV6-6 and TRBJ1-1; D uncertain. V was trimmed by 7 bases and J by 8 bases, leaving 8 bases between them. Germline V lookup: CDR1 MNHNY, CDR2 SVGAGI (reference sequence). The CDR3 contains 10 residues.

This clonotype was recorded a few times. The J gene is TRBJ2-1, the V gene TRBV5-1; 9 bases line up with TRBD1. The CDR3 is 16 residues long. Germline CDR1 is SGHRS and CDR2 is YFSETQ. The V segment lost 7 bases and the J segment 4 bases; nucleotides outside the gene matches: 12. The DNA for the CDR3 is TGCGCCAGCGGATCACTTCGGGACAGGGATTACAATGAGCAGTTCTTC. This translates into CASGSLRDRDYNEQFF.

This clonotype was seen more than once but under ten times. The chain has TRBV11-2 and TRBJ1-1, with a weak D call TRBD1 (5 bases). Germline V gene data show CDR1 as SGHAT and CDR2 as FQNNGV. The CDR3 loop spans 18 amino acids. Trimming took 0 bases from V and 4 from J, leaving 21 bases between them. The DNA for the CDR3 is TGTGCCAGCAGCTTAGATGGGGCCCCCGTACTGGGGGTCACTGAAGCTTTCTTT. Its protein product is CASSLDGAPVLGVTEAFF.

The chain uses TRBV7-3 and TRBJ2-1, with TRBD1 matching over 7 bases. Germline V lookup: CDR1 SGHTA, CDR2 FQGTGA. This CDR3 is built from 15 residues. V lost 5 bases and J lost 4; bases outside the gene matches: 8. In nucleotides, the CDR3 is TGTGCCAGCAGCCAAAGACAGGGACCTTACAATGAGCAGTTCTTC. Translation gives CASSQRQGPYNEQFF.